The next 8 T cell receptor beta chains were all read from a single sample in a study of shared clonotypes between healthy human individuals (dated by TCRdb to 2020 to 2021). The library was built by means of the immunoSEQ multiplex PCR assay. The immuneACCESS repertoire file appears here via TCRdb, limited to in-frame rearrangements. These files lack a portion of the clones; in checked studies, under half of the deficit traces to unresolved V genes, and the cause of the others is not known. The sample data list a few million clones, and around nine tenths of these were observed just once. Roughly 0.14% of the sample goes to the ten largest clones. Source material: naive CD4+ T cells sorted from blood. The cell subset or site label here, explained by the study, means: CD45RA+ positively selected. All receptors come from a man younger than 35 in good health.

The genes are TRBV6-6 and TRBJ2-5, with TRBD2 as a possible D gene (7 bases). The CDR3 loop spans 14 amino acids. Germline CDR1 and CDR2: MNHNY and SVGAGI (reference sequence). V lost 5 bases to trimming and J lost 13 bases, with 23 bases between them. CDR3 nucleotide sequence: TGTGCCAGCAGTCAAGGGGGGGCCCAGGGGAGTTTGTACTTC. Its translation: CASSQGGAQGSLYF.

This clone was seen only once. Here the CDR3 reads CASSVRTSWRVYEQYF. The CDR3 bases are TGTGCCAGCAGCGTTCGGACTAGCTGGAGAGTCTACGAGCAGTACTTC. V and J are TRBV9 and TRBJ2-7, with 8 bases identical to TRBD2. Trimming removed 2 bases from V and 3 bases from J; junction bases left unmatched: 10. CDR1 SGDLS and CDR2 YYNGEE come from the germline V gene. This CDR3 spans 16 amino acids.

As regards this clone: One end of the junction fails to match germline, which may point to a read error. The V gene is TRBV7-7, the J gene TRBJ2-2, with TRBD2 matching 10 bases. The germline V gene encodes CDR1 SSHAT and CDR2 FNYEAQ (reference sequence). CDR3 length equals 16 residues. The CDR3 DNA follows: TGTGCTAGCAGCTCCCCAAGCGGGGGGGGCACCGGGGAGCTGTTTTTT. Protein product: CASSSPSGGGTGELFF.

This chain links TRBV5-1 with TRBJ2-1, with 10 nucleotides matching TRBD1. This CDR3 contains 16 residues. Trimming took 4 bases from V and 0 from J; bases not matched to a gene: 4. From germline, CDR1 is SGHRS and CDR2 YFSETQ. This chain's CDR3 is CASSDRQGASYNEQFF. The CDR3 DNA follows: TGCGCCAGCAGCGATCGACAGGGGGCCTCCTACAATGAGCAGTTCTTC.

V is TRBV9 and J is TRBJ2-5, with a weak D call TRBD1 (5 bases). Trimming shortened V by 0 bases and J by 0 bases, and 15 bases separated the two germline ends. The CDR3 covers 17 residues. Germline lookup yields CDR1 SGDLS and CDR2 YYNGEE. The CDR3 DNA reads as TGTGCCAGCAGCGTAGCTTCGACAGCTTTGTACCAAGAGACCCAGTACTTC. Amino acid sequence: CASSVASTALYQETQYF.

The rearrangement joins TRBV7-3 to TRBJ1-5; D not certain. CDR1 and CDR2 from the germline V gene are SGHTA and FQGTGA. The V end was cut by 4 bases, the J end by 4 bases, with 20 bases between. This CDR3 has 17 residues. CDR3 in amino acids: CASSSRVGGSLNQPQHF. The CDR3 DNA follows: TGTGCCAGCAGCTCGAGGGTAGGCGGCTCATTGAATCAGCCCCAGCATTTT. The whole variable domain, remainder taken from reference TRBV7-3 and TRBJ1-5, is GAGVSQTPSNKVTEKGKYVELRCDPISGHTALYWYRQSLGQGPEFLIYFQGTGAADDSGLPNDRFFAVRPEGSVSTLKIQRTERGDSAVYLCASSSRVGGSLNQPQHFGDGTRLSIL.

With regard to this clone: Other DNA sequences of this sample code for an identical CDR3. The rearrangement uses TRBV6-1 and TRBJ1-1, with TRBD1 as a possible D gene (5 bases). This CDR3 is 13 amino acids long. Germline V CDR1 and CDR2: MNHNS, SASEGT. The V end lost 4 bases, the J end lost 4 bases, and 10 bases lay between the germline ends. CDR3: CASSGQGVTEAFF. CDR3 nucleotides: TGTGCCAGCAGTGGGCAGGGAGTCACTGAAGCTTTCTTT.

The chain carries TRBV11-2 and TRBJ2-1; 8 bases match TRBD1. There are 13 residues in the CDR3. After removal of 4 bases from V and 13 bases from J, the junction contained 9 bases not matched to a gene. The V gene's germline CDR1 is SGHAT and CDR2 FQNNGV. The CDR3 coding sequence is TGTGCCAGCAGCTCGGACAGGGTAGGGACTCAGTTCTTC. Translation gives CASSSDRVGTQFF.